These T cell receptor beta chains were read from a single sample in a study of T cell repertoires in cytomegalovirus infection. TCRdb recomputed calls from the reads with MiXCR, one row per CDR3 protein. Among fewer than 850,000 distinct CDR3 sequences listed, 25% to 30% were seen once. Their specific antigens are unknown. The sample was cultured CD8+ T cells from PBMCs, taken from culture after CMV antigen stimulation. The receptors were sampled from a human donor in good health (CMV status not recorded). Some clones in this sample may be carry-over from other donors' samples. The CDR3 runs from the conserved cysteine through the conserved F or W. D genes are given only for firm matches. Size is omitted from some rows. Given values are once, few, many or a class for expanded clones.

clone_size d_call j_call v_call cdr3_nt cdr3_aa
- - TRBJ1-1 TRBV27 TGTGCCAGCGGAGGGGTCGCTGAAGCTTTCTTT CASGGVAEAFF
few TRBD2 TRBJ2-7 TRBV7-9 TGTGCCAGCAGCCGAGCGGGGGGGTACGAGCAGTACTTC CASSRAGGYEQYF
- TRBD2 TRBJ2-3 TRBV7-6 TGTGCTAGCAGCTTAGGGACTACCTCGGGAGATACGCAGTATTTT CASSLGTTSGDTQYF
- - TRBJ2-2 TRBV9 TGTGCCAGCGAGAGCACCGGGGAGCTGTTTTTT CASESTGELFF
- - TRBJ1-4 TRBV4-1 TGCGCCAGCAGTCCTGAGGAGGGCCCTGCCGCTAATGAAAAACTGTTTTTT CASSPEEGPAANEKLFF
- - TRBJ1-6 TRBV10-2 TGCGCCAGCAATGAAGGAATAGGGCAGTCTTATAATTCACCCCTCCACTTT CASNEGIGQSYNSPLHF
- - TRBJ1-6 TRBV12-3/TRBV12-4 TGTGCCAGCAGGGAGGTTATCTATAATTCACCCCTCCACTTT CASREVIYNSPLHF
- TRBD2 TRBJ2-6 TRBV27 TGTGCCAGCAGCTCCCGGGGGGGTAACTCTGGGGCCAACGTCCTGACTTTC CASSSRGGNSGANVLTF
- - TRBJ2-3 TRBV27 TGTGCCAGCCTACGATATTCAGGAGTTCCAGATACGCAGTATTTT CASLRYSGVPDTQYF
- - TRBJ1-2 TRBV2 TGTGCCAGGGAAGACAAGGGTTCGAGCTATGGCTACACCTTC CAREDKGSSYGYTF
once - TRBJ1-1 TRBV7-6 TGTGCCAGCAGCTATCGAGAAGTCACTGAAGCTTTCTTT CASSYREVTEAFF
- - TRBJ2-7 TRBV5-6 TGTGCCAGCAGCTTAGGCACCTATAGCTCCTACGAGCAGTACTTC CASSLGTYSSYEQYF
few - TRBJ2-3 TRBV9 TGTGCCAGCAGCCCCGAGGACCTACGCACAGATACGCAGTATTTT CASSPEDLRTDTQYF
few - TRBJ2-1 TRBV7-6 TGTGCCAGCAGCTTAGTTCCGGGAGACAGGGCAATCTACAATGAGCAGTTCTTC CASSLVPGDRAIYNEQFF
- - TRBJ2-2 TRBV5-5 TGTGCCAGCAGCTTTTGGACACTGAACACCGGGGAGCTGTTTTTT CASSFWTLNTGELFF
few - TRBJ2-5 TRBV14 TGTGCCAGCAGCCAAGATTACAACCAAGAGACCCAGTACTTC CASSQDYNQETQYF
few - TRBJ1-2 TRBV6-4 TGTGCCAGCAGTGCTCGGGCCGGTGCTAACTATGGCTACACCTTC CASSARAGANYGYTF
- TRBD1 TRBJ1-2 TRBV6-5 TGTGCCAGCAGTTACTCGATTCACGGGGCAGGGGGCGACTATGGCTACACCTTC CASSYSIHGAGGDYGYTF
- - TRBJ2-7 TRBV3-1 TGTGCCAGCAGCCCCAGCACGACAAACTACGAGCAGTACTTC CASSPSTTNYEQYF
once - TRBJ2-2 TRBV29-1 TGCAGCGTTGAAGACCTCGACAGGACCAACACCGGGGAGCTGTTTTTT CSVEDLDRTNTGELFF
few - TRBJ2-1 TRBV12-3/TRBV12-4 TGTGCCAGCAGTCGCTCGGCACAGAATAAGTACAATGAGCAGTTCTTC CASSRSAQNKYNEQFF
few TRBD1 TRBJ2-1 TRBV15 TGTGCCACCAGCGGCGCCGGGACAGTCGATATCCCAAACAATGAGCAGTTCTTC CATSGAGTVDIPNNEQFF
few - TRBJ1-2 TRBV20-1 TGCAGTGCTAGAGTGGCAGGGGAGTATAGCTATGGCTACACCTTC CSARVAGEYSYGYTF
few - TRBJ2-5 TRBV10-3 TGTGCCATCAGTGAAGTGGGGAACGGAGAGACCCAGTACTTC CAISEVGNGETQYF
- - TRBJ2-6 TRBV20-1 TGCAGTGCTAGAGATTTTAAGGGTTATACTGGGGCCAACGTCCTGACTTTC CSARDFKGYTGANVLTF
few TRBD2 TRBJ2-3 TRBV7-9 TGTGCCGGGGAAGATGGACTAGCGGATACGCAGTATTTT CAGEDGLADTQYF
many TRBD2 TRBJ2-5 TRBV6-1 TGTGCCAGCAGTGAAAATCTGTCCCCCCTCGCTAGCGGGGGCGGGGAGACCCAGTACTTC CASSENLSPLASGGGETQYF
- - TRBJ2-7 TRBV27 TGTGCCAGCAGTTTTAAAGGGTACGAGCAGTACTTC CASSFKGYEQYF
few TRBD2 TRBJ2-1 TRBV19 TGTGCCAGTAGTATTTGGCTAGCGGAAGGGGATGAGCAGTTCTTC CASSIWLAEGDEQFF
few - TRBJ2-1 TRBV7-9 TGTGCCAGCAGCTCGACAGGATTAAGGCCGGGGGAGCAGTTCTTC CASSSTGLRPGEQFF
- - TRBJ1-2 TRBV4-3 TGCGCCAGCAGCCAAGCCCTGTGGACGGGATATGGCTACACCTTC CASSQALWTGYGYTF
- - TRBJ1-1 TRBV5-4 TGTGCCAGCAGCTCGACAAAATTGAACACTGAAGCTTTCTTT CASSSTKLNTEAFF
- TRBD1 TRBJ1-6 TRBV19 TGTGCCAGTAGTCCATCGACAGGGTTTGTTTATTCACCCCTCCACTTT CASSPSTGFVYSPLHF
- TRBD2 TRBJ2-1 TRBV29-1 TGCAGCGTTGTGGGGGGGGAAATCAATGAGCAGTTCTTC CSVVGGEINEQFF
many - TRBJ2-3 TRBV7-7 TGTGCTAGCAGCCCCGAAGGAACAGGGAATACACAAGATACGCAGTATTTT CASSPEGTGNTQDTQYF
- TRBD1 TRBJ2-5 TRBV6-6 TGTGCCAGCACCAGGTTAAGGGACAGTCGAGAGACCCAGTACTTC CASTRLRDSRETQYF
few - TRBJ1-3 TRBV7-2 TGTGCCAGCAGCTTAGGCTACAGCTCTGGAAACACCATATATTTT CASSLGYSSGNTIYF
- - TRBJ2-1 TRBV25-1 TGTGCCAGCAAATGGGGGAGAGGGAAGGGCGGTGAGCAGTTCTTC CASKWGRGKGGEQFF
- - TRBJ2-4 TRBV3-1 TGTGCCAGCAGCCAAGAGGGGGATAATCCGATAGGAATTCTAGCCAAAAACATTCAGTACTTC CASSQEGDNPIGILAKNIQYF
few TRBD2 TRBJ2-3 TRBV11-2 TGTGCCAGCAGCTCCCGGACTAGCCTTTATACGCAGTATTTT CASSSRTSLYTQYF
many - TRBJ1-2 TRBV12-3/TRBV12-4 TGTGCCAGCAGTTTTTCCAGTGGCTATGGCTACACCTTC CASSFSSGYGYTF
many - TRBJ2-3 TRBV7-6 TGTGCCAGCAGCTCGTGGGACCGGCTAAGCAGCACAGATACGCAGTATTTT CASSSWDRLSSTDTQYF
- - TRBJ1-2 TRBV6-1 TGTGCCAGCAGCCAGAGGGAGGAAGGGACCGACGGCTACACCTTC CASSQREEGTDGYTF
- TRBD1 TRBJ1-5 TRBV19 TGTGCCAGTAGTCGTCCGGGACAGGGGGCGAGTGGCAATCAGCCCCAGCATTTT CASSRPGQGASGNQPQHF
- - TRBJ1-1 TRBV29-1 TGCAGCGTTGAAGGGGGGGACACTGAAGCTTTCTTT CSVEGGDTEAFF
few - TRBJ2-7 TRBV19 TGTGCCAGTAGTATCGATAGAACCCTCTACGAGCAGTACTTC CASSIDRTLYEQYF
- TRBD2 TRBJ2-1 TRBV29-1 TGCAGCGTTGAACCGACTAGCGGGGGACCAACCGAAACTTACAATGAGCAGTTCTTC CSVEPTSGGPTETYNEQFF
many - TRBJ2-1 TRBV7-2 TGTGCCAGCAGCTTACCCCCCTGGGAGCGCTACAATGAGCAGTTCTTC CASSLPPWERYNEQFF
- TRBD2 TRBJ2-3 TRBV5-1 TGCGCCAGCAGCTTGAAGGGGAGGGGCCCAGATACGCAGTATTTT CASSLKGRGPDTQYF
many - TRBJ2-7 TRBV7-2 TGTGCCAGCAGCTTAGTGTCGCGGAGCTCCTACGAGCAGTACTTC CASSLVSRSSYEQYF
few - TRBJ1-4 TRBV6-5 TGTGCCAGCAGTTTGTACGGCTCCAATGAAAAACTGTTTTTT CASSLYGSNEKLFF
- - TRBJ1-6 TRBV19 TGTGCCAGTAGTACCTTATTCAGCTCCTATAATTCACCCCTCCACTTT CASSTLFSSYNSPLHF
few - TRBJ1-2 TRBV14 TGTGCCAGCAGCCCTATTACGAAGCTGGGCTATGGCTACACCTTC CASSPITKLGYGYTF